These T cell receptor beta chains were read from a single sample in a study of blood T cell repertoires in COVID-19. Libraries were prepared by immunoSEQ multiplex PCR; TCRdb keeps only in-frame clonotypes and omits some of them. Here the sample spans roughly 370,000 clones, about 83% being singletons. Sequenced: PBMCs or T cells enriched from blood (not recorded which). The receptors here all came from a woman between 50 and 59 years old who had recovered from COVID-19. Both conserved end residues are part of each CDR3. Fields, in order: J gene, D gene, clone size, V gene, CDR3 DNA, CDR3 protein. The D gene is left open where the match is weak. Clone size is not always given. Where it is, it says once, few, many or a class for expanded clones.

TRBJ1-2	-	-	TRBV25-1	TGTGCCAGCAGCTCAGGGGAATATGGCTACACCTTC	CASSSGEYGYTF
TRBJ1-2	-	-	TRBV4-2	TGTGCCAGCAGCCAAGATGCCCAGGACTATGGCTACACCTTC	CASSQDAQDYGYTF
TRBJ1-3	-	-	TRBV5-8	TGTGCCAGCAGCCTCTGGGAGTTAGACACCATATATTTT	CASSLWELDTIYF
TRBJ2-5	-	-	TRBV27	TGTGCCAGCAGTAGGGGGGGTTCGATCGCGGAGACCCAGTACTTC	CASSRGGSIAETQYF
TRBJ1-1	-	-	TRBV7-9	TGTGCCAGCAGCGAGAAGCGGACAGCACTGACTGAAGCTTTCTTT	CASSEKRTALTEAFF
TRBJ2-5	TRBD1	-	TRBV7-2	TGTGCCAGCAGCCCAAGACAGGGGCCTGAGACCCAGTACTTC	CASSPRQGPETQYF
TRBJ1-2	TRBD1	few	TRBV7-8	TGTGCCAGCAGCTTATCTGCCCTTCGGACAGGGAGGGATGGCTACACCTTC	CASSLSALRTGRDGYTF
TRBJ1-6	-	-	TRBV18	TGTGCCAGCTCACCAGACAGCCCCCGAGTTAATAATTCACCCCTCCACTTT	CASSPDSPRVNNSPLHF
TRBJ2-5	TRBD1	-	TRBV25-1	TGTGCCAGCAGTTTTGGGACAGGGATTTACGCACAAGAGACCCAGTACTTC	CASSFGTGIYAQETQYF
TRBJ2-3	-	-	TRBV6-4	TGTGCCAGCAGTCCTTCTGGGCGCGGGACTTCAGATACGCAGTATTTT	CASSPSGRGTSDTQYF
TRBJ1-1	TRBD1	-	TRBV20-1	TGCAGTGCTAGTCTACAGGGGCTGAACACTGAAGCTTTCTTT	CSASLQGLNTEAFF
TRBJ1-1	-	once	TRBV19	TGTGCCAGCGGCAGGACAGACTATAACACTGAAGCTTTCTTT	CASGRTDYNTEAFF
TRBJ1-6	-	-	TRBV6-5	TGTGCCAGCAGTTCCCTTTTCTCCTATAATTCACCCCTCCACTTT	CASSSLFSYNSPLHF
TRBJ2-1	TRBD2	-	TRBV5-1	TGCGCCAGCAGCGTGACTAGCGGGGGGCCTAACCCCTCCTACAATGAGCAGTTCTTC	CASSVTSGGPNPSYNEQFF
TRBJ1-1	-	-	TRBV7-6	TGTGCCAGCAGCTTAGCCCCCTTTAACACTGAAGCTTTCTTT	CASSLAPFNTEAFF
TRBJ1-2	TRBD1	-	TRBV3-1/TRBV3-2	TGTGCCAGCAGCCGCCCCGCCAGGACAGGGGGCGGCTATGGCTACACCTTC	CASSRPARTGGGYGYTF
TRBJ1-1	-	-	TRBV6-5	TGTGCCAGCAGTTTCCATAAGCCGGTGGGCAGGGGTGAAGCTTTCTTT	CASSFHKPVGRGEAFF
TRBJ2-1	-	-	TRBV19	TGTGCCAGTAGTATAAGTCTATACAATGAGCAGTTCTTC	CASSISLYNEQFF
TRBJ2-7	TRBD1	few	TRBV6-5	TGTGCCAGCAGTACCTTAGGACAGGGTTCCTACGAGCAGTACTTC	CASSTLGQGSYEQYF
TRBJ1-4	TRBD1	-	TRBV30	TGTGCCTGGAGAGACCACGGACAGGGGGGATTAAATGAAAAACTGTTTTTT	CAWRDHGQGGLNEKLFF
TRBJ2-5	-	-	TRBV2	TGTGCCAGCGGGGCAGAAGAGACCCAGTACTTC	CASGAEETQYF
TRBJ2-3	-	-	TRBV9	TGTGCCAGCAGCGTAGCGAGCGTCGATACGCAGTATTTT	CASSVASVDTQYF
TRBJ1-4	-	-	TRBV24-1	TGTGCCACCAGTGATTCCCAGGGGTACAAGGAAAAACTGTTTTTT	CATSDSQGYKEKLFF
TRBJ2-5	TRBD1	-	TRBV5-1	TGCGCCAGCAGCTTGGGTTCGGGACAGGGGAGTGGGGAGACCCAGTACTTC	CASSLGSGQGSGETQYF
TRBJ1-1	TRBD1	-	TRBV5-1	TGCGCCAGCAGCGGCCAGGGGGTGGGCACTGAAGCTTTCTTT	CASSGQGVGTEAFF
TRBJ1-1	-	-	TRBV5-1	TGCGCCAGCAGCTTGGTTGGGCTGGGCACTGAAGCTTTCTTT	CASSLVGLGTEAFF
TRBJ1-2	-	-	TRBV18	TGTGCCAGCTCACCACCCCAAGGGGGGGACTATGGCTACACCTTC	CASSPPQGGDYGYTF
TRBJ1-3	-	-	TRBV28	TGTGCCAGCAGTTTCCAACTCGGAAACACCATATATTTT	CASSFQLGNTIYF
TRBJ1-1	-	-	TRBV5-1	TGCGCCAGCAGCTTGGATCCAGGGCCTTCTGAAGCTTTCTTT	CASSLDPGPSEAFF
TRBJ1-5	-	-	TRBV6-4	TGTGCCAGCACCGCGGGCCCGAAGTGCAATCAGCCCCAGCATTTT	CASTAGPKCNQPQHF
TRBJ1-3	-	once	TRBV18	TGTGCCAGCTCACAGACGGGGACTGGAAACACCATATATTTT	CASSQTGTGNTIYF
TRBJ1-1	-	once	TRBV28	TGTGCCAGCAGTTTTCACGGGAACACTGAAGCTTTCTTT	CASSFHGNTEAFF
TRBJ1-2	-	-	TRBV19	TGTGCCAGTAGTATAAATCCTTCGGGAAACTATGGCTACACCTTC	CASSINPSGNYGYTF
TRBJ2-7	TRBD1	-	TRBV19	TGTGCCAGTAGTATGGGACAGGGCTACGAGCAGTACTTC	CASSMGQGYEQYF
TRBJ2-2	-	few	TRBV29-1	TGCAGCGTTCAAGCAGGGGTAACCGGGGAGCTGTTTTTT	CSVQAGVTGELFF
TRBJ2-2	-	-	TRBV7-7	TGTGCTAGCAGCTTATCGGCCGGGGAGCTGTTTTTT	CASSLSAGELFF
TRBJ1-6	-	-	TRBV7-2	TGTGCCAGCAGCTCCCCGCAGGTCAGTCCCGGGACACGCTATTCACCCCTCCACTTT	CASSSPQVSPGTRYSPLHF
TRBJ1-4	TRBD1	-	TRBV27	TGTGCCAGCACAAGAACCGGGACAGTACATGAAAAACTGTTTTTT	CASTRTGTVHEKLFF
TRBJ1-2	-	-	TRBV13	TGTGCCAGCAGCTCGGGGCCCTTTGGAGGGAATGATGGCTACACCTTC	CASSSGPFGGNDGYTF
TRBJ1-5	TRBD1	-	TRBV6-1	TGTGCCAGCAGTGCTCAAGGGACAGGTTGGTACCAGACCCGGCCCCAGCATTTT	CASSAQGTGWYQTRPQHF
TRBJ1-2	TRBD1	-	TRBV7-9	TGTGCCAGCAGCTTGGACAGGGAGAGGGTCTATGGCTACACCTTC	CASSLDRERVYGYTF
TRBJ1-5	-	-	TRBV28	TGTGCCAGCGGGCCTTCGGACTCCAATCAGCCCCAGCATTTT	CASGPSDSNQPQHF
TRBJ2-5	TRBD2	-	TRBV5-1	TGCGCCAGCAGCTCTAGCGGGGGGCCTCAAGAGACCCAGTACTTC	CASSSSGGPQETQYF
TRBJ1-5	-	-	TRBV2	TGTGCCAGCAGCGAACACGCGCCAGGGGGCAATCAGCCCCAGCATTTT	CASSEHAPGGNQPQHF
TRBJ2-6	TRBD1	once	TRBV5-1	TGCGCCAGCGATCAGGGGGCTGGGGCCAACGTCCTGACTTTC	CASDQGAGANVLTF
TRBJ2-2	TRBD1	-	TRBV29-1	TGCAGCGTTGCGACAGGGTACGGGGAGCTGTTTTTT	CSVATGYGELFF
TRBJ1-1	TRBD1	few	TRBV6-5	TGTGCCAGCAGTTACACCCGGACAGGGGGAAACACTGAAGCTTTCTTT	CASSYTRTGGNTEAFF
TRBJ1-1	-	-	TRBV7-2	TGTGCCAGCAGCTTAAGTCTCGGCAGGGGGAACACTGAAGCTTTCTTT	CASSLSLGRGNTEAFF
TRBJ1-1	-	-	TRBV19	TGTGCCAGTAGCCAGCGGGTGGAAGACACTGAAGCTTTCTTT	CASSQRVEDTEAFF
TRBJ1-1	-	-	TRBV12-3/TRBV12-4	TGTGCCAGCAGTTTCACAGCGAACACTGAAGCTTTCTTT	CASSFTANTEAFF
TRBJ1-2	-	-	TRBV27	TGTGCCAGCACGTCTATTTACCAGGGTTTCGGCTACACCTTC	CASTSIYQGFGYTF
TRBJ2-1	-	-	TRBV14	TGTGCCAGCAGCCAGTTCGGGGACAATGAGCAGTTCTTC	CASSQFGDNEQFF
TRBJ1-1	TRBD1	-	TRBV6-4	TGTGCCAGCACACCGGGACAGGAGAACACTGAAGCTTTCTTT	CASTPGQENTEAFF
TRBJ2-3	-	-	TRBV9	TGTGCCAGCAGCGTAGCTCCGTCAGACACAGATACGCAGTATTTT	CASSVAPSDTDTQYF
TRBJ1-2	TRBD1	-	TRBV18	TGTGCCAGCTCACTTTTCAGGACAGGGGGCAGCTATGGCTACACCTTC	CASSLFRTGGSYGYTF
TRBJ1-2	TRBD1	-	TRBV7-9	TGTGCCAGCAGCTTAGGAGGAGGGGGCGATGGCTACACCTTC	CASSLGGGGDGYTF
TRBJ1-1	-	-	TRBV7-8	TGTGCCAGCAGCTCCACAGTGAACACTGAAGCTTTCTTT	CASSSTVNTEAFF
TRBJ2-7	TRBD1	-	TRBV30	TGTGCCTGGGTTCCCGGGACAGGGGTCTCCTACGAGCAGTACTTC	CAWVPGTGVSYEQYF
TRBJ1-2	-	-	TRBV19	TGTGCCAGTAGTATTACCAGGGTCGACAACTATGGCTACACCTTC	CASSITRVDNYGYTF
TRBJ1-5	-	-	TRBV15	TGTGCCACCAGCAGAGACGCCGGGCCCCAGCATTTT	CATSRDAGPQHF